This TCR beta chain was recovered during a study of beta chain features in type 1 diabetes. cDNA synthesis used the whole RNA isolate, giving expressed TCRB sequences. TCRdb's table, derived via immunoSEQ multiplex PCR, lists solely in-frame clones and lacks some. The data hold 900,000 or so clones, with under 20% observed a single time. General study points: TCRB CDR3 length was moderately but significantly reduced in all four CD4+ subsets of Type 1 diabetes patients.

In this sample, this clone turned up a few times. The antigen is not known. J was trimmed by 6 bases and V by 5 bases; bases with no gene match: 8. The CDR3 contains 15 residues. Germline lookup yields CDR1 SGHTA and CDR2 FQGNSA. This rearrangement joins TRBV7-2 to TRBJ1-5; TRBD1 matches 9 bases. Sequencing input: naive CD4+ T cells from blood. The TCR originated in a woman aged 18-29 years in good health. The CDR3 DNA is TGTGCCAGCAGCGCCACAGGGGGCTGGATTCAGCCCCAGCATTTT. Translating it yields CASSATGGWIQPQHF.